This T cell receptor (beta chain) originates from a study of blood T cells in healthy people across ages. The CDR3 contains 14 residues. Germline V gene data show CDR1 as SGHRS and CDR2 as YFSETQ. A second 7 to 11 cycle PCR used barcoded and J-beta primers. TCRdb analysed the 5' RACE reads with MiXCR anew, one entry per CDR3 protein. The top ten clones hold 4% of a sample with around 1,600,000 distinct CDR3 sequences, about 42% of them seen once. Comment on this clonotype: One end of the junction does not line up with germline, which may come from a read error.

Drawn from each donor were roughly 9.4 milliliters of peripheral blood. Sequences were obtained from blood. This sequence joins TRBV5-1 and TRBJ1-1; TRBD1 aligns across 8 bases. This sequence originates from a woman between 18 and 30 years old in good health. The CDR3 DNA reads TGCGCCAGCGGCTTCACCCCCGACAGGGGAGAAGCTTTCTTT. Translated, it gives CASGFTPDRGEAFF.